Listed here are 16 T cell receptor beta chains from one sample, sequenced in a study of cytomegalovirus exposure and HLA in healthy donors. It was with 60 Vbeta and 13 Jbeta primers that the PCR ran. The repertoire was sequenced with immunoSEQ multiplex PCR; TCRdb's copy has only in-frame clones and lacks some. The table records approximately 270,000 clones, over 70% of them present only once. The sequencing input was PBMCs. Source of these receptors: a girl under 10 years old in good health and CMV-seronegative.

The chain is built from TRBV30 and TRBJ2-2, with TRBD2 matching 9 bases. The CDR3 is made up of 17 amino acids. The V gene end was trimmed by 2 bases and the J gene end by 3 bases; junction bases not matched to a gene: 10. Per germline, CDR1 GTSNPN and CDR2 SVGIG (reference sequence). CDR3 bases: TGTGCCTGGAGTATCCTGTTTGGCGGGGGGGACACCGGGGAGCTGTTTTTT. Protein sequence: CAWSILFGGGDTGELFF.

The chain is built from TRBV7-9 and TRBJ2-2, with 9 nucleotides matching TRBD2. With V trimmed by 10 bases and J by 3 bases, 9 bases remained unmatched. Germline values: CDR1 SEHNR, CDR2 FQNEAQ (reference sequence). The CDR3 length is 15 residues. The CDR3 DNA sequence: TGTGCCACCCCTTTTGGGACTAGCTACACCGGGGAGCTGTTTTTT. It codes for CATPFGTSYTGELFF.

The chain links TRBV6-1 to TRBJ1-4; TRBD1 might be the D (6 bases). V was cut by 0 bases and J by 7 bases, with 24 bases left in between. This CDR3 is built from 19 residues. Germline V gene data show CDR1 as MNHNS and CDR2 as SASEGT. The CDR3 reads CASSEAPWTVTSMGEKLFF. For the CDR3, the DNA is TGTGCCAGCAGTGAAGCTCCTTGGACAGTCACTTCGATGGGTGAAAAACTGTTTTTT.

The chain links TRBV5-1 to TRBJ2-3; TRBD2 matches at 16 bases. The length of the CDR3 is 18 residues. The V segment lost 1 base and the J segment 5 bases; nucleotides outside the gene matches: 7. Germline-derived CDR1 and CDR2 are SGHRS and YFSETQ. The CDR3 bases are TGCGCCAGCAGCTTGATGGGACTAGCGGGGGGGGGCCAAGATACGCAGTATTTT. It specifies CASSLMGLAGGGQDTQYF.

This clone was recorded a few times. The rearrangement joins TRBV28 to TRBJ1-2, with D possibly TRBD1 on 5 matching bases. V dropped 3 bases and J dropped 2 bases, with 13 bases sitting between them. Germline V gives CDR1 MDHEN, CDR2 SYDVKM. CDR3 length: 15 residues. The CDR3 protein is CASSFPDRPNYGYTF. The CDR3, as DNA: TGTGCCAGCAGTTTCCCAGACAGACCGAACTATGGCTACACCTTC.

Notes on this clone: Other nucleotide sequences in the sample specify the same CDR3. The V call is TRBV6-1, the J call TRBJ2-1; the match to TRBD2 covers 10 bases. This CDR3 spans 15 amino acids. The ends lost 6 bases at V and 10 bases at J; junction bases unmatched: 12. From germline, CDR1 is MNHNS and CDR2 SASEGT. CDR3 nucleotide sequence: TGTGCCAGCAGCGACCTAGCGGGAGCAGGTAACGAGCAGTTCTTC. Amino acid sequence: CASSDLAGAGNEQFF.

A remark on this clone: The sample has other DNA sequences that encode this CDR3 too. The CDR3 nucleotides read TGTGCCAGCTCACCCGGTGACCAAGAGACCCAGTACTTC. Its translation: CASSPGDQETQYF. J is TRBJ2-5 and V is TRBV18; unclear D gene. Germline V gene data show CDR1 as KGHSH and CDR2 as LQKENI. V was trimmed by 3 bases and J by 0 bases, leaving 5 bases between them. The CDR3 runs 13 residues.

Note on this clone: Compared with germline, one end of the junction differs, possibly owing to a read error. The V and J genes are TRBV7-9 and TRBJ1-2; D is undetermined. Germline-derived CDR1 and CDR2 are SEHNR and FQNEAQ (reference sequence). The CDR3 consists of 18 residues. The CDR3 DNA is TGTTCCAGCAGCTTAGCGTCGAGTCACCCGAGGGTTGTATATGGCTACACCTTC. As protein: CSSSLASSHPRVVYGYTF.

Here the CDR3 DNA reads TGTGCCAGTAACCACTGGCCCCAGCATTTT. Residues: CASNHWPQHF. This chain joins TRBV19 and TRBJ1-5; D is unclear. Per the germline V gene, CDR1 is LNHDA and CDR2 is SQIVND (reference sequence). V was clipped by 7 bases and J by 9 bases, with 7 bases between them. The length of the CDR3 is 10 residues.

The chain links TRBV14 to TRBJ2-1; 14 nucleotides match TRBD2. Germline V CDR1 and CDR2: SGHDN, FVKESK. The V gene end was trimmed by 4 bases and the J gene end by 7 bases; junction bases not matched to a gene: 6. There are 16 residues in the CDR3. CDR3: CASSPRLAGGWNEQFF. For the CDR3, the DNA is TGTGCCAGCAGCCCTAGACTAGCGGGAGGGTGGAATGAGCAGTTCTTC.

This clone was counted once. The chain employs TRBV6-1 and TRBJ1-3, with D uncertain. The length of the CDR3 is 19 residues. The V gene's germline CDR1 is MNHNS and CDR2 SASEGT. Trimming took off 0 bases at V and 4 bases at J, with 22 bases between the two ends. The CDR3 is CASSEAKRLSPTRGNTIYF. The CDR3 DNA follows: TGTGCCAGCAGTGAAGCCAAGAGACTAAGCCCTACGCGGGGAAACACCATATATTTT.

This chain connects TRBV7-9 to TRBJ1-4; TRBD1 might be the D (5 bases). CDR3 length: 17 amino acids. Looked up from germline, CDR1 is SEHNR and CDR2 is FQNEAQ (reference sequence). V gave up 1 base and J gave up 2 bases, with 14 bases separating them. DNA of the CDR3: TGTGCCAGCAGCTTAGGTTTTGGGGCTTCGACTAATGAAAAACTGTTTTTT. Its protein is CASSLGFGASTNEKLFF.

Regarding this clone: Other DNA sequences in the sample encode the same CDR3. In nucleotides, the CDR3 is TGTGCCAGCAGCGTCGGGACAGGGGTATTTTCCACTGAAGCTTTCTTT. Translating it yields CASSVGTGVFSTEAFF. The V and J genes are TRBV9 and TRBJ1-1, with TRBD1 matching 10 bases. J gave up 4 bases and V 2 bases, and 8 bases lay outside the gene matches. Germline-derived CDR1 and CDR2 are SGDLS and YYNGEE. The CDR3 is 16 amino acids.

This clone was observed a single time. The CDR3: CARRYGFSGANVLTF. The DNA for the CDR3 is TGTGCCAGGAGATACGGGTTCTCTGGGGCCAACGTCCTGACTTTC. The V call is TRBV2, the J call TRBJ2-6; D not resolved. Germline-derived CDR1 and CDR2 are SNHLY and FYNNEI. Trimming pared 9 bases from V and 0 bases from J, leaving 12 bases between. The CDR3 totals 15 residues. Complete variable domain (other parts from reference TRBV2 and TRBJ2-6): EPEVTQTPSHQVTQMGQEVILRCVPISNHLYFYWYRQILGQKVEFLVSFYNNEISEKSEIFDDQFSVERPDGSNFTLKIRSTKLEDSAMYFCARRYGFSGANVLTFGAGSRLTVL.

V is TRBV28 and J is TRBJ2-7; the match to TRBD2 covers 11 bases. The CDR3 runs to 14 residues. Germline V CDR1 and CDR2: MDHEN, SYDVKM. With 5 bases clipped from V and 3 bases from J, the junction kept 3 bases outside the gene matches. In nucleotides, the CDR3 is TGTGCCAGCAGTATACTAGCGGGGGTCTACGAGCAGTACTTC. As protein: CASSILAGVYEQYF.

This clone occurred once. The chain couples TRBV4-1 to TRBJ2-5, with 11 bases identical to TRBD2. Germline V gene data show CDR1 as MGHRA and CDR2 as YSYEKL. This CDR3 contains 15 residues. Unmatched junction bases numbered 5, after V lost 4 bases and J lost 4 bases. The CDR3 DNA reads TGCGCCAGCAGCCTACTAGCGGGAGTCTCAGAGACCCAGTACTTC. It codes for CASSLLAGVSETQYF.